The 8 T cell receptor beta chains below all came from one sample that was sequenced in a study of technical replicates of blood from a handful of donors. Profiled with immunoSEQ multiplex PCR; TCRdb holds only in-frame clones, not every one. The sample holds 74,000 or so clones, more than 85% seen once. The sample comprised T cells isolated from PBMCs. Receptors originate from a human donor in good health.

V and J are TRBV6-5 and TRBJ1-1; 7 nucleotides agree with TRBD1. CDR3 size: 15 residues. The junction had 8 bases not matched to a gene; V was cut back by 7 bases and J by 0 bases. Germline V CDR1 and CDR2: MNHEY, SVGAGI. CDR3 DNA sequence: TGTGCCAGCACCAGAGCCGACAGGGTGAACACTGAAGCTTTCTTT. It yields the protein CASTRADRVNTEAFF.

The chain joins TRBV6-5 to TRBJ2-7, with 10 nucleotides matching TRBD1. Trimming cost V 6 bases and J 2 bases; bases outside gene matches: 7. CDR3 length: 15 residues. Germline V gives CDR1 MNHEY, CDR2 SVGAGI. For the CDR3, the DNA is TGTGCCAGCAGCCCCAGACAGGGGGCGCCCTACGAGCAGTACTTC. Translating it yields CASSPRQGAPYEQYF.

The J gene is TRBJ2-7, the V gene TRBV5-1; TRBD2 matches 16 bases. J was trimmed by 2 bases and V by 0 bases; bases with no gene match: 5. The germline gives CDR1 SGHRS, CDR2 YFSETQ. This CDR3 spans 18 amino acids. CDR3 residues: CASSLAPGLAGGTYEQYF. CDR3 bases: TGCGCCAGCAGCTTGGCTCCGGGACTAGCGGGAGGGACCTACGAGCAGTACTTC.

V gene TRBV25-1 combines with J gene TRBJ2-7, with a weak D call TRBD1 (8 bases). V lost 5 bases, J lost 4 bases, and 15 bases lay in between. Germline CDR1 MGHDK, CDR2 SYGVNS. The CDR3 runs to 14 residues. In DNA form, the CDR3 reads TGTGCCAGCAGTAGCGGGACAGGAGCATACGAGCAGTACTTC. It codes for CASSSGTGAYEQYF.

The rearrangement uses TRBV6-5 and TRBJ1-3, with 7 bases identical to TRBD1. The CDR3 totals 11 residues. Germline assignment: CDR1 MNHEY and CDR2 SVGAGI. Losses at the gene ends were 11 bases for V and 8 bases for J; bases not matched to a gene: 6. The CDR3 nucleotides are TGTGCCTCGAGGGGGCCGGACACCATATATTTT. Protein: CASRGPDTIYF.

In this sample, this clone turned up once. The J gene is TRBJ2-7, the V gene TRBV7-9, with TRBD2 identical over 7 bases. V dropped 8 bases and J dropped 7; count of bases not matched to a gene: 17. The CDR3 totals 15 residues. CDR1 is SEHNR, CDR2 FQNEAQ, per germline (reference sequence). The CDR3 here is CASPPSGRESLEQYF. DNA of the CDR3: TGTGCCAGCCCCCCATCGGGGCGGGAGAGTTTGGAGCAGTACTTC.

V and J are TRBV7-2 and TRBJ2-3; a possible D gene is TRBD2 (5 bases). Trimming took off 6 bases at V and 0 bases at J, with 19 bases between the two ends. The CDR3 totals 17 residues. Per germline, CDR1 SGHTA and CDR2 FQGNSA. This CDR3 reads CASSSTWTEASTDTQYF. In nucleotides, the CDR3 is TGTGCCAGCAGTTCCACCTGGACTGAGGCTAGCACAGATACGCAGTATTTT.

The rearrangement links TRBV14 to TRBJ2-1; 12 bases are a match to TRBD2. Trimming at V came to 4 bases and at J to 7 bases, leaving 5 bases not matched to a gene. Germline V gene sequence: CDR1 SGHDN, CDR2 FVKESK. The CDR3 totals 15 residues. The CDR3 reads CASSPTSGRKNEQFF. CDR3 nucleotides: TGTGCCAGCAGCCCGACTAGCGGGAGAAAAAATGAGCAGTTCTTC.